One T cell receptor (beta chain) is described in this entry. This sample is part of a study of blood T cell repertoires in COVID-19. Study in general: There were acute and convalescent COVID-19 samples, and they came from the United States, Italy and Spain. The cDNA or gDNA used as material had been derived from T cells, B-cell-depleted T cells, or PBMCs.

V lost 1 base and J 5 bases, leaving 10 bases between the germline ends. The germline CDR1 and CDR2 sequences are SGDLS and YYNGEE. The CDR3 contains 14 residues. Authors' analysis steps: The assay estimated nucleated cells by amplifying reference gene primers. Sequencing used immunoSEQ multiplex PCR; TCRdb keeps in-frame clones, though not all of them. V and J calls and clone size are those listed in that table; D and trimming were worked out from the DNA. The sample has 150,000 to 200,000 clones, approximately 81% seen once. The chain couples TRBV9 to TRBJ1-5; unclear D gene. The clonotype comes from a man between 18 and 29 years old with active or convalescent COVID-19. Source material: peripheral blood. The CDR3 bases are TGTGCCAGCAGCGTATTGGCCCTCTATCAGCCCCAGCATTTT. Amino acid sequence: CASSVLALYQPQHF.